These T cell receptor beta chains were read from a single sample in a study of cytotoxic CD8 clonotypes in ibrutinib-treated CLL. Sequencing was performed with immunoSEQ multiplex PCR; in TCRdb, only in-frame clones are kept and a portion is missing. The repertoire holds roughly 130,000 clones, approximately 90% seen once, with under 14% in the top ten. The specimen was PBMCs, collected after 12 months of ibrutinib treatment. These receptors came from a human donor with chronic lymphocytic leukemia. The CDR3 runs from the conserved cysteine through the conserved F or W. D genes are given only for firm matches. A row's size may be missing; if present it is once, few, many or a size class.

D	size	V	J	DNA	CDR3
.	few	TRBV28	TRBJ2-5	TGTGCCAGCAGCCCCTTACGGCTGGGGGCGACCCAAGAGACCCAGTACTTC	CASSPLRLGATQETQYF
TRBD2	.	TRBV7-8	TRBJ2-1	TGTGCCAGCAGCCAAAGCGGGAGTATTAGTGATGAGCAGTTCTTC	CASSQSGSISDEQFF
TRBD2	.	TRBV4-1	TRBJ2-7	TGCGCCAGCAGCCAAGATGCGATAGCGGGAGGTCCCTACGAGCAGTACTTC	CASSQDAIAGGPYEQYF
TRBD1	.	TRBV7-8	TRBJ1-5	TGTGCCAGCAGCCCGACAGGGTCTTATCAGCCCCAGCATTTT	CASSPTGSYQPQHF
TRBD1	.	TRBV9	TRBJ2-3	TGTGCCAGCAGCGTTTCCGGGACAGGAGTCTCGGGTACGCAGTATTTT	CASSVSGTGVSGTQYF
TRBD1	.	TRBV9	TRBJ2-5	TGTGCCAGCAGCGCGGACACAGGGGGTCAAGAGACCCAGTACTTC	CASSADTGGQETQYF
.	.	TRBV28	TRBJ1-5	TGTGCCAGCGCCTGGGGGGTAGATCAGCCCCAGCATTTT	CASAWGVDQPQHF
.	.	TRBV30	TRBJ2-3	TGTGCCTGGAGACTATCAGATACGCAGTATTTT	CAWRLSDTQYF
.	.	TRBV10-1	TRBJ1-5	TGCGCCAGCAGAGGGCAGGAAGATCAGCCCCAGCATTTT	CASRGQEDQPQHF
.	.	TRBV7-2	TRBJ2-3	TGTGCCAGCAGCCCCCACACAGATACGCAGTATTTT	CASSPHTDTQYF
TRBD1	once	TRBV7-9	TRBJ2-7	TGTGCCAGCAGCTTAGCAACAGGGGGCGCGGGGGAGCAGTACTTC	CASSLATGGAGEQYF
.	.	TRBV30	TRBJ2-1	TGTGCCTGGAATGGGGGGCGAAGTGAGCAGTTCTTC	CAWNGGRSEQFF
.	.	TRBV7-6	TRBJ2-1	TGTGCCAGCAGCCCTGGAGGGGGGGGTGATGAGCAGTTCTTC	CASSPGGGGDEQFF
.	.	TRBV6-5	TRBJ2-7	TGTGCCAGCAGTTACGGGCAGAGCTCCTACGAGCAGTACTTC	CASSYGQSSYEQYF